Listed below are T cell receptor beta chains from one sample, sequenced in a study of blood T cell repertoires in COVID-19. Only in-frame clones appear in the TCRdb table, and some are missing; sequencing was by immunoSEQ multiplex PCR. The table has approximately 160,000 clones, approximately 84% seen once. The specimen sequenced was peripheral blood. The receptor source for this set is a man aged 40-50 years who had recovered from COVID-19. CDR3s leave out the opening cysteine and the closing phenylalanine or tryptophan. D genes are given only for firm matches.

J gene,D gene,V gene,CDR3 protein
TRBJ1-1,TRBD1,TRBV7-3,ASSKTGITEAF
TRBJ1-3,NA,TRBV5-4,ASSLSDTIY
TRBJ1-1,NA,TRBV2,ASIIQPNTEAF
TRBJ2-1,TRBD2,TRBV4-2,ASSQDPLAVVNEQF
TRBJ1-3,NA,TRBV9,ASSGGGDTIY
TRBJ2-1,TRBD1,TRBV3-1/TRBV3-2,ASSHWGTGLEF
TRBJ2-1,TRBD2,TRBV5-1,ASSPPKVAGGGEQF
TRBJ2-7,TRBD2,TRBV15,ATSFERGPYEQY
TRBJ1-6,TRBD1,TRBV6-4,ASSWDRNSPLH
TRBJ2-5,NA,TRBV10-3,AISDLGVETQY
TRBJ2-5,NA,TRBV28,ASLPGGRETQY
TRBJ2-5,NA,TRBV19,ASSMPGFETQY
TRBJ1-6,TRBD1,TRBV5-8,ASTQDRGRSPLH
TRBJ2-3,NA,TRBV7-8,ASSSLSDTQY
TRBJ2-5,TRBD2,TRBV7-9,ASSSTSGGETQY
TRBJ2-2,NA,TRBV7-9,ASSLGSGHPATNTGELF
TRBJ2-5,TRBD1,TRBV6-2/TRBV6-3,ASSYSRGQAKETQY
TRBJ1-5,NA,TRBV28,ASSFQGTQPQH
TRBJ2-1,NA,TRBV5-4,ASSSTGGGRARNEQF
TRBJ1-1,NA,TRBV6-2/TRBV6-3,ASSYITGNTEAF
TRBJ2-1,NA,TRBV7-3,ASSSDRSYNEQF
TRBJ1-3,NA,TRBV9,ASSVTGPGNTIY
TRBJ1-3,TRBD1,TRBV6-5,ASSQQGFGNTIY
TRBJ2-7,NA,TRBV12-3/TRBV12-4,ASSLAGIEQY
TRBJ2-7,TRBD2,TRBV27,ASSLSGLAGGHRYEQY
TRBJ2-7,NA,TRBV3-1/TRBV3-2,ASSDTTVYEQY
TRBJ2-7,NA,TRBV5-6,ASSPRGRDPPYEQY
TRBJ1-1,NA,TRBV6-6,ASSRTAGTTEAF
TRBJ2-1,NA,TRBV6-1,ASSDSGAFEQF
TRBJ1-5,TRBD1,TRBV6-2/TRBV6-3,ASSYRGTANQPQH
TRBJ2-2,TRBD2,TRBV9,ASSSRAGLAGLAGELF
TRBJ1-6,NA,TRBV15,ATSRGDSSSPLH
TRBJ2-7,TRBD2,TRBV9,ASSVEPTSGTYEQY
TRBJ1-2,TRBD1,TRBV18,ASSPPPGQGGYT
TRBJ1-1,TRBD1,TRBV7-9,ASSFGQGASEAF
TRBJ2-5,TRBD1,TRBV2,ASSAQDRAGTQY
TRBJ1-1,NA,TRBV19,ASSLETSSNTEAF
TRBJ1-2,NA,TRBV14,ASSLVPTPRYGYT
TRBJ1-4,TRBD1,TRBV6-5,ATAFDRAEKLF
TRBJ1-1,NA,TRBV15,ATSSYFRNTEAF
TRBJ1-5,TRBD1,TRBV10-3,AISAGTGVIQPQH
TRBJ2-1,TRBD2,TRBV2,ASSGASGGLTNEQF
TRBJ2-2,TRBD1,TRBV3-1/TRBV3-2,ASSQVSPGQGAGGELF
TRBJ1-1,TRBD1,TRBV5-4,ASSRTGGFAEAF
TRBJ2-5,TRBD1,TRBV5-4,ASRGDRAFQETQY
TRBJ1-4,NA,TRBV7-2,ASSLASRVRPGEKLF
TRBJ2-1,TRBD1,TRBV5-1,ASSKGQGPYNEQF
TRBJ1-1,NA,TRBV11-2,ASSHTLNTEAF
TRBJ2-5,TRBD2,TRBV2,ARSSGGQPQY
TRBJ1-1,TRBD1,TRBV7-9,ASSSTGGVPEAF
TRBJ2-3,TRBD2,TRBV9,ASSVRGGGDTQY
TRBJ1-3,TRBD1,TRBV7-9,ASSFGQGQNTIY